A single sample is the source of the 27 T cell receptor beta chains below, sequenced in a study of CD8 T cells in ankylosing spondylitis. TCRdb independently ran MiXCR on the 5' RACE reads; one entry per CDR3 protein. The sample lists 300,000 to 400,000 distinct CDR3 sequences, 20% to 25% occurring once. Sequenced: blood, either unsorted or a sorted T cell fraction (not recorded which). The receptors were sampled from a male donor with ankylosing spondylitis or in good health (not recorded which).

The V and J genes are TRBV6-2 or TRBV6-3 and TRBJ2-1; 9 bases fit TRBD2. Germline assignment: CDR1 MNHEY and CDR2 SVGEGT. This CDR3 has 16 amino acids. V was pared by 4 bases and J by 10 bases, with 14 bases of the junction left unmatched. The CDR3 loop reads CASSLGLAGGLGEQFF. Here the CDR3 DNA reads TGTGCCAGCAGTTTGGGGTTGGCGGGGGGGCTAGGAGAGCAGTTCTTC.

This clonotype was counted only a few times. CDR3 residues: CATSRELAGGNTIYF. The CDR3 nucleotides read TGTGCCACCAGCAGAGAGTTGGCTGGGGGAAACACCATATATTTT. The rearrangement links TRBV15 to TRBJ1-3; no clear D gene. The ends were cut back, 0 bases at V and 4 bases at J, with 10 bases in the middle. The CDR3 runs to 15 residues. CDR1 is LNHNV, CDR2 YYDKDF, per germline (reference sequence).

This clonotype appeared a few times. The DNA of the CDR3 is TGCAGTGCTAGAGATTTTGGGGGGGGGCCAGTTTACGAGCAGTACTTC. Amino acid sequence: CSARDFGGGPVYEQYF. The rearrangement uses TRBV20-1 and TRBJ2-7, with D possibly matching TRBD2 (7 bases). V lost 0 bases, J lost 4 bases, and 19 bases lay in between. CDR1 and CDR2 (germline): DFQATT, SNEGSKA (reference sequence). There are 16 residues in the CDR3.

This clonotype was picked up a small number of times. CDR3 in DNA: TGTGCCAGTCCGCCCACGATAAGATCGGGACAGCAGTTCTTC. This encodes CASPPTIRSGQQFF. The chain couples TRBV6-1 to TRBJ2-1; D tentatively reads TRBD1 or TRBD2 (5 bases each). This CDR3 spans 14 amino acids. The germline V gene encodes CDR1 MNHNS and CDR2 SASEGT. The ends were cut back, 9 bases at V and 11 bases at J, with 23 bases in the middle.

The sample holds a few counts of this clonotype. The V gene is TRBV6-5, the J gene TRBJ2-7; D may be TRBD1 (5 bases). The CDR3 contains 14 residues. Looked up from germline, CDR1 is MNHEY and CDR2 is SVGAGI. V lost 2 bases and J 3 bases, leaving 11 bases between the germline ends. The CDR3 DNA reads TGTGCCAGCAGTTACGAGGCAGGGAACTACGAGCAGTACTTC. Protein sequence: CASSYEAGNYEQYF.

This clonotype has a handful of counts. The gene calls are TRBV12-3 or TRBV12-4 and TRBJ2-1; no clear D. The CDR3 contains 14 residues. Trimming took 8 bases from V and 3 from J, leaving 14 bases between them. Here the CDR3 reads CASWSGLGYNEQFF. The CDR3 DNA is TGTGCCAGCTGGTCAGGCTTGGGCTACAATGAGCAGTTCTTC.

V gene TRBV29-1 combines with J gene TRBJ2-7; weak D call: TRBD1 (6 bases). CDR1 is SQVTM and CDR2 is ANQGSEA in the germline V gene. This CDR3 comprises 11 residues. The V gene lost 6 bases and the J gene lost 4 bases, with 10 bases spanning the gap. CDR3 region: CSVAQGYEQYF. In DNA form, the CDR3 reads TGCAGCGTAGCACAGGGTTACGAGCAGTACTTC.

This clonotype was found a few times. The CDR3 loop reads CASSTQSGGLPYNEQFF. The CDR3 DNA is TGCGCCAGCAGCACCCAATCGGGGGGCCTCCCCTACAATGAGCAGTTCTTC. The chain is built from TRBV5-1 and TRBJ2-1; tentatively, D is TRBD2 (7 bases). V lost 4 bases, J lost 2 bases, and 19 bases lay in between. CDR1 SGHRS and CDR2 YFSETQ come from the germline V gene. This CDR3 has 17 amino acids.

This clonotype has more than one count but fewer than ten. This chain connects TRBV6-5 to TRBJ1-2, with 8 bases matching TRBD1. This CDR3 region has 14 residues. Looked up from germline, CDR1 is MNHEY and CDR2 is SVGAGI. The trim removed 2 bases at V and 4 bases at J, leaving 3 bases unmatched. In DNA form, the CDR3 reads TGTGCCAGCAGTTACGCAGGGGGCCCCTATGGCTACACCTTC. Amino acids: CASSYAGGPYGYTF.

The CDR3 is CASSADPGQGDIQYF. CDR3 nucleotides: TGTGCCAGCAGCGCGGACCCGGGACAGGGTGACATTCAGTACTTC. The rearrangement joins TRBV7-9 to TRBJ2-4, with 9 bases fitting TRBD1. The CDR3 spans 15 residues. In germline, CDR1 is SEHNR, CDR2 FQNEAQ (reference sequence). V gave up 5 bases and J gave up 8 bases; unmatched junction bases: 10.

The chain recombines TRBV7-9 with TRBJ2-7; D unclear. Trimming pared 7 bases from V and 6 bases from J, leaving 10 bases between. CDR1 SEHNR and CDR2 FQNEAQ come from the germline V gene (reference sequence). The length of the CDR3 is 11 residues. CDR3 in amino acids: CASTIGPEQYF. CDR3 DNA sequence: TGTGCCAGCACTATAGGCCCCGAGCAGTACTTC.

V usage is TRBV11-2 and J usage is TRBJ2-1; possibly TRBD1 for D (6 bases). The ends were cut back, 5 bases at V and 4 bases at J, with 27 bases in the middle. This CDR3 spans 19 amino acids. Germline-derived CDR1 and CDR2 are SGHAT and FQNNGV. Here the CDR3 reads CASSPNLQGSPASYNEQFF. CDR3 nucleotides: TGTGCCAGCAGCCCCAACCTACAGGGATCCCCAGCCTCATACAATGAGCAGTTCTTC.

This clonotype was detected only a few times. The chain uses TRBV30 and TRBJ2-5, with TRBD1 as a possible D gene (5 bases). CDR1 GTSNPN and CDR2 SVGIG come from the germline V gene (reference sequence). The length of the CDR3 is 12 residues. The V end lost 2 bases, the J end lost 5 bases, and 9 bases lay between the germline ends. CDR3 protein: CAWSPGSETQYF. In nucleotides, the CDR3 is TGTGCCTGGAGTCCAGGGTCCGAGACCCAGTACTTC. Filled out from reference TRBV30 and TRBJ2-5, the complete variable domain reads SQTIHQWPATLVQPVGSPLSLECTVEGTSNPNLYWYRQAAGRGLQLLFYSVGIGQISSEVPQNLSASRPQDRQFILSSKKLLLSDSGFYLCAWSPGSETQYFGPGTRLLVL.

This clonotype has just a few counts. This chain connects TRBV20-1 to TRBJ2-7; D possibly matches TRBD1 or TRBD2 (5 bases each). This CDR3 region has 14 residues. Germline lookup yields CDR1 DFQATT and CDR2 SNEGSKA (reference sequence). The V end lost 0 bases, the J end lost 3 bases, and 12 bases lay between the germline ends. This CDR3 is CSARDLRGYYEQYF. The CDR3 DNA reads as TGCAGTGCTAGAGATTTGAGGGGTTACTACGAGCAGTACTTC.

This clonotype occurred many times. The rearrangement links TRBV5-6 to TRBJ2-1; D call uncertain. The CDR3 has 15 amino acids. From germline, CDR1 is SGHDT and CDR2 YYEEEE. Trimming removed 0 bases at V and 4 bases at J, with 11 bases between. DNA for the CDR3: TGTGCCAGCAGCTTGGACAGTTTTTCTTACAATGAGCAGTTCTTC. It yields the protein CASSLDSFSYNEQFF.

This clonotype was found a few times. The genes are TRBV2 and TRBJ2-3, with TRBD1 matching over 10 bases. V dropped 10 bases and J dropped 5; count of bases not matched to a gene: 6. The germline CDR1 and CDR2 sequences are SNHLY and FYNNEI. The CDR3 contains 13 residues. CDR3 nucleotides: TGTGCCACCCGACAGGGGGCTGGAGATACGCAGTATTTT. Amino acid sequence: CATRQGAGDTQYF.

V is TRBV7-8 and J is TRBJ2-2; 7 bases align to TRBD1. Trimming removed 5 bases from V and 6 bases from J; junction bases left unmatched: 18. Germline CDR1 and CDR2: SGHVS and FQNEAQ. There are 18 residues in the CDR3. The CDR3 DNA sequence: TGTGCCAGCAGCCCAAGACCACAAACAGGGGTGGTCGCCGGGGAGCTGTTTTTT. This codes for CASSPRPQTGVVAGELFF.

This clonotype was picked up a small number of times. V and J are TRBV10-2 and TRBJ2-7; perhaps TRBD1 as D (6 bases). V shed 2 bases and J shed 3 bases, with 14 bases lying between them. This CDR3 has 15 residues. The germline gives CDR1 WSHSY, CDR2 SAAADI. The DNA of the CDR3 is TGCGCCAGCAGTGAGCTGGAGACAGGACGCTACGAGCAGTACTTC. It specifies CASSELETGRYEQYF.

The chain employs TRBV12-3 or TRBV12-4 and TRBJ2-1; the D is unclear. The CDR3 totals 15 residues. The ends were cut back, 3 bases at V and 3 bases at J, with 12 bases in the middle. CDR3 protein: CASSFERVGYNEQFF. CDR3 DNA: TGTGCCAGCAGTTTTGAAAGGGTAGGCTACAATGAGCAGTTCTTC.

The rearrangement uses TRBV10-2 and TRBJ2-1, with 12 nucleotides matching TRBD2. Germline lookup yields CDR1 WSHSY and CDR2 SAAADI. The J segment lost 9 bases and the V segment lost 6 bases, leaving 9 bases of the junction unmatched. The CDR3 is made up of 15 amino acids. The CDR3 loop is CASSESLAGGREQFF. As DNA, the CDR3 is TGCGCCAGCAGCGAATCCCTAGCGGGGGGGCGTGAGCAGTTCTTC.

The V and J genes are TRBV6-4 and TRBJ2-2, with D perhaps TRBD1 or TRBD2 (6 bases each). The CDR3 length is 18 residues. V lost 0 bases and J 1 base, leaving 15 bases between the germline ends. The germline V gene has CDR1 MRHNA and CDR2 SNTAGT. CDR3 sequence reads: CASSDSEGGRWNTGELFF. The CDR3 nucleotides read TGTGCCAGCAGTGACTCGGAGGGGGGTAGATGGAACACCGGGGAGCTGTTTTTT.

This clonotype has just a few counts. The chain links TRBV29-1 to TRBJ1-2, with 8 bases matching TRBD1. This CDR3 comprises 14 residues. Germline values: CDR1 SQVTM, CDR2 ANQGSEA. V shed 5 bases and J 4 bases; nucleotides not matched to a gene: 9. CDR3 sequence (DNA): TGCAGCGTTCCTCGGACAGGGCCCACCTATGGCTACACCTTC. This codes for CSVPRTGPTYGYTF.

In its sample, this clonotype was seen a few times. Written as DNA, the CDR3 is TGTGCCAGCAGTTTGGAGGACAGTCCTTTCTACGAGCAGTACTTC. The encoded protein is CASSLEDSPFYEQYF. This rearrangement joins TRBV12-3 or TRBV12-4 to TRBJ2-7, with D possibly matching TRBD1 (6 bases). The V end was cut by 3 bases, the J end by 3 bases, with 15 bases between. The CDR3 is 15 residues long.

This clonotype was seen a few times. This sequence joins TRBV20-1 and TRBJ2-3, with 10 bases fitting TRBD1. The V gene end was trimmed by 5 bases and the J gene end by 1 base; junction bases not matched to a gene: 3. The germline V gene has CDR1 DFQATT and CDR2 SNEGSKA (reference sequence). This CDR3 is built from 14 residues. CDR3 in amino acids: CSAGTGEGTDTQYF. The CDR3 coding sequence is TGCAGTGCTGGGACAGGGGAGGGCACAGATACGCAGTATTTT.

This chain's CDR3 is CASSFPRIQGQGGSVYNEQFF. The DNA for the CDR3 is TGTGCCAGCAGTTTCCCCCGGATTCAGGGACAGGGAGGCTCTGTCTACAATGAGCAGTTCTTC. This chain joins TRBV12-3 or TRBV12-4 and TRBJ2-1, with 9 bases lining up with TRBD1. Trimming took 3 bases from V and 3 from J; bases not matched to a gene: 21. The CDR3 loop spans 21 amino acids.

V usage is TRBV12-3 or TRBV12-4 and J usage is TRBJ2-2; 8 bases fit TRBD2. This CDR3 is built from 14 residues. Losses at the gene ends were 3 bases for V and 7 bases for J; bases not matched to a gene: 4. This CDR3 reads CASSLDGGVGELFF. CDR3 in DNA: TGTGCCAGCAGTTTGGACGGGGGGGTCGGGGAGCTGTTTTTT.

The chain has TRBV27 and TRBJ2-1; 12 bases fit TRBD2. Germline CDR1 and CDR2: MNHEY and SMNVEV (reference sequence). Unmatched junction bases numbered 11, after V lost 5 bases and J lost 9 bases. This CDR3 contains 16 residues. The CDR3 region is CASSPGTSGWGGEQFF. In DNA form, the CDR3 reads TGTGCCAGCAGTCCTGGGACTAGCGGGTGGGGGGGTGAGCAGTTCTTC.